One sample yielded the 27 T cell receptor beta chains listed below, sequenced in a study of T cell responses to AZD1222 COVID-19 vaccine. Profiling relied on immunoSEQ multiplex PCR, and the TCRdb table lists in-frame clones only, not all of them. The sample has under 150,000 clones, roughly nine tenths seen once; the top ten hold around 3.6%. Sequenced here: peripheral blood, sampled on day 0 of AZD1222 vaccination. These TCRs come from an adult in good health.

The V gene is TRBV30, the J gene TRBJ2-7; no firm D call. V lost 4 bases, J lost 1 base, and 11 bases lay in between. The CDR3 has 13 amino acids. From germline, CDR1 is GTSNPN and CDR2 SVGIG (reference sequence). The CDR3 region has the DNA TGTGCCTGGACCGGGTACAGTTCCTACGAGCAGTACTTC. Translated: CAWTGYSSYEQYF.

The chain joins TRBV10-3 to TRBJ2-2; a weak D match, TRBD1 (6 bases). Trimming removed 5 bases at V and 5 bases at J, with 9 bases between. This CDR3 is built from 13 residues. Germline V lookup: CDR1 ENHRY, CDR2 SYGVKD. The CDR3 sequence: CAISPTGTGELFF. The DNA for the CDR3 is TGTGCCATCAGTCCAACAGGGACCGGGGAGCTGTTTTTT.

V usage is TRBV27 and J usage is TRBJ2-3; 8 nucleotides line up with TRBD1. The CDR3 extends over 15 amino acids. V shed 2 bases, J shed 6 bases, and the junction held 7 bases outside the gene matches. CDR1 and CDR2 from the germline V gene are MNHEY and SMNVEV (reference sequence). CDR3 nucleotides: TGTGCCAGCAGTTTAGGGCAGGGGGCATCGGATACGCAGTATTTT. It specifies CASSLGQGASDTQYF.

DNA for the CDR3: TGCGCCAGCAGCTTGGCCCCCGTGGATACGCAGTATTTT. Encoded protein: CASSLAPVDTQYF. This chain links TRBV5-1 with TRBJ2-3; D gene unclear. Trimming left V 0 bases short and J 6 bases short, with 8 bases between. This CDR3 spans 13 amino acids. The germline V gene has CDR1 SGHRS and CDR2 YFSETQ.

The chain carries TRBV19 and TRBJ1-2; D uncertain. Germline CDR1 and CDR2: LNHDA and SQIVND (reference sequence). CDR3 length: 13 residues. V lost 4 bases and J 8 bases, leaving 14 bases between the germline ends. CDR3 nucleotides: TGTGCCAGTAGTACCGGTGGGTCTGGAGGCTACACCTTC. It is translated as CASSTGGSGGYTF.

This rearrangement joins TRBV15 to TRBJ1-6, with D perhaps TRBD1 (6 bases). V was shortened by 5 bases and J by 7 bases, with 15 bases between the two germline ends. The germline V gene encodes CDR1 LNHNV and CDR2 YYDKDF (reference sequence). The CDR3 has 15 residues. For the CDR3, the DNA is TGTGCCACCAGCCCAGGGGTCGCGTGGAATTCACCCCTCCACTTT. Translating it yields CATSPGVAWNSPLHF. Together with reference TRBV15 and TRBJ1-6, the CDR3 gives the full variable domain: DAMVIQNPRYQVTQFGKPVTLSCSQTLNHNVMYWYQQKSSQAPKLLFHYYDKDFNNEADTPDNFQSRRPNTSFCFLDIRSPGLGDTAMYLCATSPGVAWNSPLHFGNGTRLTVT.

The V gene is TRBV5-4, the J gene TRBJ2-7; D ambiguous. The CDR3 extends over 14 amino acids. Germline values: CDR1 SGHNT, CDR2 YYREEE (reference sequence). With 0 bases removed from V and 4 bases from J, the gap between germline ends came to 11 bases. CDR3 loop: CASSLGSSTYEQYF. CDR3 coding DNA: TGTGCCAGCAGCTTGGGGAGCTCTACTTACGAGCAGTACTTC. Complete variable domain (other parts from reference TRBV5-4 and TRBJ2-7): ETGVTQSPTHLIKTRGQQVTLRCSSQSGHNTVSWYQQALGQGPQFIFQYYREEENGRGNFPPRFSGLQFPNYSSELNVNALELDDSALYLCASSLGSSTYEQYFGPGTRLTVT.

The chain employs TRBV7-3 and TRBJ2-2; the match to TRBD2 covers 10 bases. The CDR3 is 16 residues long. From germline, CDR1 is SGHTA and CDR2 FQGTGA. V was clipped by 4 bases and J by 2 bases; unmatched bases: 4. Here the CDR3 reads CASSSALAGNTGELFF. CDR3 DNA sequence: TGTGCCAGCAGCTCCGCACTAGCGGGAAACACCGGGGAGCTGTTTTTT.

This clone was counted between two and nine times. The gene calls are TRBV27 and TRBJ1-1, with 10 positions matching TRBD1. Germline V gene sequence: CDR1 MNHEY, CDR2 SMNVEV (reference sequence). After removal of 2 bases from V and 0 bases from J, the junction contained 9 bases not matched to a gene. The CDR3 length is 18 residues. CDR3 nucleotides: TGTGCCAGCAGTTTAGTCAGTGGGACAGGGGTGATGAACACTGAAGCTTTCTTT. The encoded protein is CASSLVSGTGVMNTEAFF.

This clone has a handful of counts. The chain recombines TRBV5-1 with TRBJ2-1; 9 bases are a match to TRBD1. The CDR3 covers 16 residues. With V trimmed by 3 bases and J by 4 bases, 8 bases remained unmatched. Germline values: CDR1 SGHRS, CDR2 YFSETQ. The CDR3 DNA follows: TGCGCCAGCAGCTCTGGCGGGACAGGGCCTTACAATGAGCAGTTCTTC. Residues: CASSSGGTGPYNEQFF.

The genes are TRBV5-5 and TRBJ2-7; D ambiguous. Between the trimmed V and J ends, which lost 2 bases and 1 base, there was a span of 13 bases. CDR1 SGHKS and CDR2 YYEKEE come from the germline V gene (reference sequence). The CDR3 totals 15 residues. The DNA of the CDR3 is TGTGCCAGCAGCTTTGGAAGGGCATGGTCCTACGAGCAGTACTTC. Protein: CASSFGRAWSYEQYF. Based on the CDR3 plus reference TRBV5-5 and TRBJ2-7, the full variable domain is DAGVTQSPTHLIKTRGQQVTLRCSPISGHKSVSWYQQVLGQGPQFIFQYYEKEERGRGNFPDRFSARQFPNYSSELNVNALLLGDSALYLCASSFGRAWSYEQYFGPGTRLTVT.

The V gene is TRBV18, the J gene TRBJ1-3; D possibly corresponds to TRBD1 (5 bases). Trimming removed 4 bases from V and 0 bases from J, with 16 bases in between. The CDR3 has 17 amino acids. Germline V gene sequence: CDR1 KGHSH, CDR2 LQKENI. The CDR3 nucleotides read TGTGCCAGCTCACGGATGGGGGGGAAACTCTCTGGAAACACCATATATTTT. It translates to CASSRMGGKLSGNTIYF.

The chain employs TRBV11-2 and TRBJ1-2; no definite D call. This CDR3 is 16 amino acids long. CDR1 SGHAT and CDR2 FQNNGV come from the germline V gene. Trimming stripped 0 bases from V and 4 bases from J, with 15 bases between. CDR3 sequence reads: CASSLDPRRLGYGYTF. The CDR3, as DNA: TGTGCCAGCAGCTTAGACCCCAGAAGGCTTGGCTATGGCTACACCTTC.

The chain has TRBV2 and TRBJ2-7; the D is unclear. Germline assignment: CDR1 SNHLY and CDR2 FYNNEI. This CDR3 spans 13 amino acids. V lost 6 bases and J 4 bases, leaving 13 bases between the germline ends. The chain's CDR3 is CASSPRLGYEQYF. The DNA of the CDR3 is TGTGCCAGCAGCCCCCGACTGGGTTACGAGCAGTACTTC. The variable domain in full, completed from reference TRBV2 and TRBJ2-7, reads EPEVTQTPSHQVTQMGQEVILRCVPISNHLYFYWYRQILGQKVEFLVSFYNNEISEKSEIFDDQFSVERPDGSNFTLKIRSTKLEDSAMYFCASSPRLGYEQYFGPGTRLTVT.

V and J are TRBV5-4 and TRBJ2-1; 13 bases map to TRBD2. V shed 4 bases, J shed 10 bases, and the junction held 8 bases outside the gene matches. This CDR3 spans 15 amino acids. Germline lookup yields CDR1 SGHNT and CDR2 YYREEE (reference sequence). This CDR3 reads CASSLGLAGVGEQFF. Here the CDR3 DNA reads TGTGCCAGCAGCCTAGGACTAGCGGGAGTAGGGGAGCAGTTCTTC.

V usage is TRBV27 and J usage is TRBJ2-7, with 9 nucleotides matching TRBD1. The CDR3 spans 13 residues. The germline gives CDR1 MNHEY, CDR2 SMNVEV (reference sequence). V was clipped by 6 bases and J by 2 bases; unmatched bases: 2. This chain's CDR3 is CASRRTGAYEQYF. In DNA, the CDR3 is TGTGCCAGCAGACGGACAGGGGCCTACGAGCAGTACTTC.

V and J are TRBV20-1 and TRBJ1-4; D not certain. The CDR3 is made up of 13 amino acids. Deletions cut 3 bases from V and 4 bases from J, with 9 bases between. CDR1 DFQATT and CDR2 SNEGSKA come from the germline V gene (reference sequence). Here the CDR3 reads CSASFSGNEKLFF. The CDR3 DNA is TGCAGTGCTAGTTTCTCGGGTAATGAAAAACTGTTTTTT.

The chain couples TRBV6-6 to TRBJ2-5; D gene unclear. Per germline, CDR1 MNHNY and CDR2 SVGAGI (reference sequence). The CDR3 has 13 amino acids. V dropped 1 base and J dropped 7 bases, with 10 bases sitting between them. The DNA of the CDR3 is TGTGCCAGCAGTTACTATCCTGGTGGGACCCAGTACTTC. Protein sequence: CASSYYPGGTQYF.

The chain couples TRBV19 to TRBJ1-6; a weak D match, TRBD1 (6 bases). The germline V gene encodes CDR1 LNHDA and CDR2 SQIVND (reference sequence). CDR3 length: 15 amino acids. V lost 5 bases, J lost 8 bases, and 16 bases lay in between. The CDR3 DNA is TGTGCCAGTAGTTGGGATGCGGGGGGCGATTCACCCCTCCACTTT. Protein product: CASSWDAGGDSPLHF.

V is TRBV19 and J is TRBJ1-1; 11 bases are shared with TRBD1. CDR1 is LNHDA and CDR2 is SQIVND in the germline V gene (reference sequence). V lost 5 bases to trimming and J lost 3 bases; unmatched junction nucleotides: 5. The CDR3 consists of 15 residues. DNA for the CDR3: TGTGCCAGTAGTGAGGGACAGGGGGTGGACACTGAAGCTTTCTTT. Its protein product is CASSEGQGVDTEAFF.

This chain links TRBV6-5 with TRBJ1-2; a possible D gene is TRBD1 (6 bases). Germline values: CDR1 MNHEY, CDR2 SVGAGI. This CDR3 has 13 amino acids. Trimming cost V 5 bases and J 8 bases, with 15 bases left between them. The CDR3 DNA follows: TGTGCCAGCAGTCCGGGGGCTGGCCGGGGCTACACCTTC. This translates into CASSPGAGRGYTF.

This clone was seen more than once but under ten times. V is TRBV2 and J is TRBJ2-7; possibly TRBD1 for D (6 bases). Trimming took 6 bases from V and 5 from J, leaving 14 bases between them. CDR3 length: 13 residues. Germline assignment: CDR1 SNHLY and CDR2 FYNNEI. CDR3 sequence reads: CASSVQGFNEQYF. CDR3 nucleotide sequence: TGTGCCAGCAGCGTACAGGGTTTCAACGAGCAGTACTTC.

This chain links TRBV5-6 with TRBJ1-5, with 8 bases identical to TRBD1. CDR3 length: 16 amino acids. CDR1 and CDR2 (germline): SGHDT, YYEEEE. V was pared by 0 bases and J by 7 bases, with 9 bases of the junction left unmatched. Here the CDR3 DNA reads TGTGCCAGCAGCTTGGAATTTGGACAGGGCGGACAGCCCCAGCATTTT. Amino acid sequence: CASSLEFGQGGQPQHF.

DNA of the CDR3: TGTGCCAGCTCTCCCACGACAGGGGGTGGCTACACCTTC. This gives the protein CASSPTTGGGYTF. This chain uses TRBV18 with TRBJ1-2; 9 nucleotides agree with TRBD1. Unmatched junction bases numbered 6, after V lost 6 bases and J lost 7 bases. The CDR3 consists of 13 residues. Per the germline V gene, CDR1 is KGHSH and CDR2 is LQKENI. The entire variable domain, with the rest obtained from reference TRBV18 and TRBJ1-2, is as follows: NAGVMQNPRHLVRRRGQEARLRCSPMKGHSHVYWYRQLPEEGLKFMVYLQKENIIDESGMPKERFSAEFPKEGPSILRIQQVVRGDSAAYFCASSPTTGGGYTFGSGTRLTVV.

The chain links TRBV27 to TRBJ1-1, with TRBD1 as a possible D gene (6 bases). The germline gives CDR1 MNHEY, CDR2 SMNVEV (reference sequence). Trimming removed 6 bases at V and 1 base at J, with 12 bases between. The CDR3 covers 14 residues. The CDR3 DNA reads TGTGCCAGCAGACTCGGGACAACGAACACTGAAGCTTTCTTT. This encodes CASRLGTTNTEAFF.

The rearrangement joins TRBV5-6 to TRBJ2-1; 9 bases fit TRBD1. Germline trimming cut 0 bases from V and 4 bases from J; bases unmatched to any gene: 5. The germline V gene encodes CDR1 SGHDT and CDR2 YYEEEE. This CDR3 contains 16 residues. The CDR3 loop is CASSLVGTGPYNEQFF. DNA for the CDR3: TGTGCCAGCAGCTTGGTAGGGACAGGGCCTTACAATGAGCAGTTCTTC.

This chain connects TRBV4-1 to TRBJ1-1; D is possibly TRBD1 (6 bases). Germline lookup yields CDR1 MGHRA and CDR2 YSYEKL. The V and J ends lost 3 bases and 3 bases respectively, with 17 bases between them. The CDR3 has 16 amino acids. The CDR3 loop is CASSHGQTGYYTEAFF. In DNA, the CDR3 is TGCGCCAGCAGCCATGGGCAGACAGGCTACTACACTGAAGCTTTCTTT.